This T cell receptor beta chain was captured by sequencing in a study of Ad26.COV2.S vaccination and SARS-CoV-2 variants. Across the study: Recipients of Ad26.COV2.S got it intramuscularly, once or twice 56 days apart. Overall study findings and caveats: Analytic work on TCR breadth and depth might have understated the full extent of total T cell responses. Similar non-spike TCR breadth was seen in vaccine and placebo recipients.

There are 15 residues in the CDR3. V lost 4 bases to trimming and J lost 4 bases; unmatched junction nucleotides: 8. The germline V gene encodes CDR1 MGHRA and CDR2 YSYEKL. Turning to this clone: Its antigen is unidentified.

Sequencing was performed with immunoSEQ multiplex PCR; in TCRdb, only in-frame clones are kept and a portion is missing. The repertoire includes roughly 320,000 clones, 85% of them detected once, and around 2.2% sits in the top ten. Treatment specified: some 20 received Ad26.COV2.S at low or high dose, single or two shots; 5 received placebo; per-sample allocation not given. Collection of samples fell on day 63 after the first vaccine or placebo injection. Wuhan-strain SARS-CoV-2 spike was expressed by the Ad26 vector that made up the vaccine. This chain uses TRBV4-1 with TRBJ2-5; 8 bases are a match to TRBD2. The sample in question was peripheral blood, obtained in a trial of Ad26.COV2.S vaccine versus placebo. The clonotype was recovered from a person between 18 and 65 years old who received the Ad26.COV2.S COVID-19 vaccine or a placebo. The DNA for the CDR3 is TGCGCCAGCAGCCCAAGCCCGGGGGGGGCAGAGACCCAGTACTTC. Translating it yields CASSPSPGGAETQYF.